A selection of T cell receptor beta chains follows, all from one sample in a study of T-cell memory formation after mild COVID-19. TCRdb independently ran MiXCR on the 5' RACE reads; one entry per CDR3 protein. The data contain 350,000 to 500,000 distinct CDR3 sequences, 15% to 20% of them singletons. The sample consisted of PBMCs or a T cell subset sorted from them (not recorded which). These receptors were collected from an adult woman who had mild COVID-19 (a few samples of this study predate the infection). Cell type and time point are not known. Both conserved end residues are part of each CDR3. D genes are given only for firm matches. Rows give clone size only sometimes, using once, few, many, or a class for an expanded clone.

size | J | D | V | DNA | CDR3
NA | TRBJ2-5 | NA | TRBV14 | TGTGCCAGCAGCCCCAAGGTCCCCTTACAGGGCCAAGAGACCCAGTACTTC | CASSPKVPLQGQETQYF
NA | TRBJ2-5 | NA | TRBV28 | TGTGCCAGCACGTACGGTGGGCCCCAAGAGACCCAGTACTTC | CASTYGGPQETQYF
NA | TRBJ1-2 | NA | TRBV20-1 | TGCAGTGCTTTAAATACCGAGAGCTATGGATACACCTTC | CSALNTESYGYTF
NA | TRBJ1-1 | NA | TRBV20-1 | TGCAGTGCTAGCAGAGAGGGGAACACTGAAGCTTTCTTT | CSASREGNTEAFF
few | TRBJ1-2 | NA | TRBV9 | TGTGCCAGCAGCGTAGGGGGAACAGGCGACTATGGCTACACCTTC | CASSVGGTGDYGYTF
many | TRBJ2-7 | TRBD2 | TRBV7-2 | TGTGCCAGCAGCCAACAACCTAGCGGGGGGAAGTACGAGCAGTACTTC | CASSQQPSGGKYEQYF
few | TRBJ2-7 | NA | TRBV4-2 | TGTGCCAGCAGCCAAGATATTACACTAGCAGGCGAGCAGTACTTC | CASSQDITLAGEQYF
NA | TRBJ2-3 | NA | TRBV29-1 | TGCAGCGTCCGAGAAGGGGTTGCAGATACGCAGTATTTT | CSVREGVADTQYF
NA | TRBJ2-1 | NA | TRBV7-8 | TGTGCCAGCAGCTTACTGATCAGGGAATACAATGAGCAGTTCTTC | CASSLLIREYNEQFF
NA | TRBJ2-5 | NA | TRBV20-1 | TGCAGTGCTAGTAGGGGGCCCTTACTAGCCGGGGGTCAAGAGACCCAGTACTTC | CSASRGPLLAGGQETQYF
NA | TRBJ2-1 | TRBD2 | TRBV6-2/TRBV6-3 | TGTGCCAGCAGTTACGATCGGGTGTCTAGCGGGTACAATGAGCAGTTCTTC | CASSYDRVSSGYNEQFF
NA | TRBJ1-5 | NA | TRBV24-1 | TGTGCCACCAGTAAGGAGGGGTATAGCAATCAGCCCCAGCATTTT | CATSKEGYSNQPQHF
NA | TRBJ2-1 | NA | TRBV5-5 | TGTGCCAGCAGCTTGGTGCTGGGACCCTACAATGAGCAGTTCTTC | CASSLVLGPYNEQFF
NA | TRBJ2-2 | NA | TRBV7-9 | TGTGCCAGCAGCACTTCAGCCAACGTTAACACCGGGGAGCTGTTTTTT | CASSTSANVNTGELFF
NA | TRBJ1-5 | NA | TRBV9 | TGTGCCAGCAGCCGAGGGGGAAATAGCAATCAGCCCCAGCATTTT | CASSRGGNSNQPQHF